One and the same sample provided the 26 T cell receptor beta chains below, sequenced in a study of OX40 agonist ivuxolimab in advanced cancers. Clones were read by immunoSEQ multiplex PCR, and TCRdb kept only the in-frame ones, dropping some. The sample lists roughly 97,000 clones, 86% occurring once. Source: CD4+ or CD8+ T cells sorted from blood, taken in a trial of the OX40 agonist ivuxolimab. These receptors were obtained from an adult with an advanced solid tumor such as melanoma, head and neck, liver or kidney cancer.

V is TRBV18 and J is TRBJ1-1, with D maybe TRBD1 (5 bases). The CDR3 runs 16 residues. Trimming shortened V by 2 bases and J by 0 bases, and 13 bases separated the two germline ends. The germline gives CDR1 KGHSH, CDR2 LQKENI. The CDR3 sequence is CASSPYGAALNTEAFF. CDR3 DNA sequence: TGTGCCAGCTCACCATACGGGGCAGCCTTGAACACTGAAGCTTTCTTT.

This chain uses TRBV30 with TRBJ1-5; D unresolved. V lost 0 bases and J 2 bases, leaving 11 bases between the germline ends. The CDR3 is 15 residues long. Germline CDR1 reads GTSNPN; CDR2 reads SVGIG (reference sequence). DNA of the CDR3: TGTGCCTGGAGTGTACGGTGGCAGGGCAATCAGCCCCAGCATTTT. Amino acids: CAWSVRWQGNQPQHF. Full variable domain (outside the CDR3, taken from reference TRBV30 and TRBJ1-5): SQTIHQWPATLVQPVGSPLSLECTVEGTSNPNLYWYRQAAGRGLQLLFYSVGIGQISSEVPQNLSASRPQDRQFILSSKKLLLSDSGFYLCAWSVRWQGNQPQHFGDGTRLSIL.

J is TRBJ2-7 and V is TRBV25-1, with no clear D. V dropped 6 bases and J dropped 3 bases, with 9 bases sitting between them. In germline, CDR1 is MGHDK, CDR2 SYGVNS. This CDR3 contains 12 residues. The CDR3 loop reads CASSDDFYEQYF. Written as DNA, the CDR3 is TGTGCCAGCAGCGACGACTTCTACGAGCAGTACTTC.

The chain carries TRBV11-3 and TRBJ2-1; 8 bases map to TRBD2. This CDR3 has 15 residues. The ends lost 3 bases at V and 8 bases at J; junction bases unmatched: 9. Germline CDR1 reads SGHNT; CDR2 reads YENEEA. In nucleotides, the CDR3 is TGTGCCAGCAGCTTTGGGACCGGGGGGGTTTATGAGCAGTTCTTC. Translated: CASSFGTGGVYEQFF.

The chain carries TRBV2 and TRBJ1-2; D gene ambiguous. The CDR3 sequence is 15 residues long. CDR1 and CDR2 (germline): SNHLY, FYNNEI. Trimming left V 6 bases short and J 3 bases short, with 17 bases between. As DNA, the CDR3 is TGTGCCAGCAGAGCTACAGAGGAGGACTACTATGGCTACACCTTC. This gives the protein CASRATEEDYYGYTF.

The CDR3 DNA reads TGTGCCTGGGGGATCGGGGCCCAGCAGTTCTTC. Its translation: CAWGIGAQQFF. This chain uses TRBV30 with TRBJ2-1, with D possibly called TRBD1 or TRBD2 (5 bases each). V was trimmed by 5 bases and J by 11 bases, leaving 13 bases between them. Germline V gives CDR1 GTSNPN, CDR2 SVGIG (reference sequence). The CDR3 consists of 11 residues.

J is TRBJ2-2 and V is TRBV4-1, with 10 bases aligning to TRBD1. The CDR3 extends over 14 amino acids. V lost 7 bases to trimming and J lost 6 bases; unmatched junction nucleotides: 5. Germline CDR1 is MGHRA and CDR2 is YSYEKL. CDR3 sequence: CASKSGTGAGELFF. The DNA of the CDR3 is TGCGCCAGCAAGTCCGGGACAGGGGCCGGGGAGCTGTTTTTT.

The chain combines TRBV11-2 with TRBJ2-7; D remains ambiguous. CDR3 length: 13 residues. Trimming took 4 bases from V and 3 from J, leaving 10 bases between them. Per the germline V gene, CDR1 is SGHAT and CDR2 is FQNNGV. The chain's CDR3 is CASSYARVYEQYF. CDR3 nucleotide sequence: TGTGCCAGCAGCTACGCTAGGGTCTACGAGCAGTACTTC.

The chain links TRBV5-1 to TRBJ1-2, with TRBD1 matching over 7 bases. Per germline, CDR1 SGHRS and CDR2 YFSETQ. The CDR3 length is 15 residues. The V segment lost 0 bases and the J segment 2 bases; nucleotides outside the gene matches: 4. CDR3 coding DNA: TGCGCCAGCAGCTTGGCCGGGACAGCGAACTATGGCTACACCTTC. Translating gives CASSLAGTANYGYTF. Full variable domain (missing parts from reference TRBV5-1 and TRBJ1-2): KAGVTQTPRYLIKTRGQQVTLSCSPISGHRSVSWYQQTPGQGLQFLFEYFSETQRNKGNFPGRFSGRQFSNSRSEMNVSTLELGDSALYLCASSLAGTANYGYTFGSGTRLTVV.

The count of this clone is one. This chain uses TRBV7-9 with TRBJ2-3; either TRBD1 or TRBD2 may fit D (5 bases each). Looked up from germline, CDR1 is SEHNR and CDR2 is FQNEAQ (reference sequence). V was pared by 5 bases and J by 6 bases, with 18 bases between. This CDR3 spans 15 amino acids. The chain's CDR3 is CASSIGTSPGDTQYF. CDR3 nucleotide sequence: TGTGCCAGCAGCATCGGGACCTCACCGGGGGATACGCAGTATTTT. The full variable domain, in which reference TRBV7-9 and TRBJ2-3 provide the parts outside the CDR3, is DTGVSQNPRHKITKRGQNVTFRCDPISEHNRLYWYRQTLGQGPEFLTYFQNEAQLEKSRLLSDRFSAERPKGSFSTLEIQRTEQGDSAMYLCASSIGTSPGDTQYFGPGTRLTVL.

This chain joins TRBV4-1 and TRBJ2-1; 7 nucleotides align to TRBD2. With V trimmed by 5 bases and J by 10 bases, 26 bases remained unmatched. There are 19 residues in the CDR3. Germline-derived CDR1 and CDR2 are MGHRA and YSYEKL. CDR3 nucleotides: TGCGCCAGCAGCGCTAGCGGTCGAGCCTCTCTCTCTCAGAGAAGAGAGCAGTTCTTC. Residues: CASSASGRASLSQRREQFF.

The genes are TRBV18 and TRBJ2-7; D may correspond to TRBD1 or TRBD2 (5 bases each). Germline V CDR1 and CDR2: KGHSH, LQKENI. V gave up 2 bases and J gave up 0 bases, with 14 bases separating them. This CDR3 is built from 16 residues. As DNA, the CDR3 is TGTGCCAGCTCACCATTTGTAGGGGAGAGCTCCTACGAGCAGTACTTC. It translates to CASSPFVGESSYEQYF.

The chain joins TRBV7-2 to TRBJ1-1; 8 bases fit TRBD1. After removal of 7 bases from V and 1 base from J, the junction contained 8 bases not matched to a gene. The CDR3 loop spans 15 amino acids. Per germline, CDR1 SGHTA and CDR2 FQGNSA. The CDR3 DNA sequence: TGTGCCAGCAACCCGGGACAGGTTACGAACACTGAAGCTTTCTTT. This codes for CASNPGQVTNTEAFF.

This chain connects TRBV11-2 to TRBJ2-7, with D hard to call. CDR3 size: 12 residues. V dropped 2 bases and J dropped 2 bases, with 4 bases sitting between them. Germline CDR1 is SGHAT and CDR2 is FQNNGV. The CDR3 sequence: CASSLRTYEQYF. In DNA, the CDR3 is TGTGCCAGCAGCTTACGTACCTACGAGCAGTACTTC.

The V call is TRBV6-5, the J call TRBJ1-5; D gene ambiguous. CDR3 length: 15 amino acids. Germline V gives CDR1 MNHEY, CDR2 SVGAGI. The V end lost 2 bases, the J end lost 7 bases, and 15 bases lay between the germline ends. The CDR3 nucleotides read TGTGCCAGCAGTTACCGGGATGCTCATGGACAGCCCCAGCATTTT. Amino acid sequence: CASSYRDAHGQPQHF.

J is TRBJ1-5 and V is TRBV10-1; the D is unclear. Deletions cut 8 bases from V and 5 bases from J, with 13 bases between. The CDR3 contains 13 residues. Germline values: CDR1 WNHNN, CDR2 SYGVQD (reference sequence). The CDR3 reads CASSAVRDQPQHF. The CDR3 DNA reads TGCGCCAGCTCCGCCGTTAGAGATCAGCCCCAGCATTTT.

This chain links TRBV19 with TRBJ1-2, with TRBD1 as a possible D gene (5 bases). The germline CDR1 and CDR2 sequences are LNHDA and SQIVND (reference sequence). This CDR3 has 14 amino acids. V was pared by 1 base and J by 7 bases, with 13 bases between. The chain's CDR3 is CASSIGSAGSGYTF. The CDR3 DNA sequence: TGTGCCAGTAGTATAGGGTCGGCAGGGAGTGGCTACACCTTC. The full variable domain, its missing parts supplied by reference TRBV19 and TRBJ1-2, is DGGITQSPKYLFRKEGQNVTLSCEQNLNHDAMYWYRQDPGQGLRLIYYSQIVNDFQKGDIAEGYSVSREKKESFPLTVTSAQKNPTAFYLCASSIGSAGSGYTFGSGTRLTVV.

CDR3 in amino acids: CSAPVGRQGGNYGYTF. Written as DNA, the CDR3 is TGCAGCGCCCCAGTAGGGCGACAGGGAGGTAACTATGGCTACACCTTC. This chain connects TRBV29-1 to TRBJ1-2; 7 nucleotides line up with TRBD1. Looked up from germline, CDR1 is SQVTM and CDR2 is ANQGSEA. J lost 1 base, V lost 7 bases, and 15 bases had no gene match. CDR3 length: 16 residues.

This clone was recorded once. The gene calls are TRBV6-5 and TRBJ1-2, with 7 nucleotides matching TRBD1. V lost 5 bases and J lost 9; bases outside the gene matches: 12. Germline assignment: CDR1 MNHEY and CDR2 SVGAGI. The length of the CDR3 is 14 residues. CDR3: CASSKHGTVLSYTF. The CDR3 DNA follows: TGTGCCAGCAGTAAACACGGGACAGTCTTAAGCTACACCTTC.

The rearrangement uses TRBV27 and TRBJ2-2, with D unresolved. The CDR3 is made up of 13 amino acids. V was cut by 3 bases and J by 4 bases, with 6 bases left in between. Germline V gives CDR1 MNHEY, CDR2 SMNVEV (reference sequence). The CDR3 sequence is CASSFSRTGELFF. CDR3 nucleotides: TGTGCCAGCAGTTTTTCCCGCACCGGGGAGCTGTTTTTT.

V is TRBV7-2 and J is TRBJ2-7; TRBD2 agrees at 7 bases. CDR3 length equals 15 residues. The germline V gene has CDR1 SGHTA and CDR2 FQGNSA. Losses at the gene ends were 5 bases for V and 3 bases for J; bases not matched to a gene: 10. The CDR3 nucleotides read TGTGCCAGCAGCGTCGCCGGGACTACCAACTACGAGCAGTACTTC. Translated, it gives CASSVAGTTNYEQYF. The whole variable domain, filled in from reference TRBV7-2 and TRBJ2-7, reads GAGVSQSPSNKVTEKGKDVELRCDPISGHTALYWYRQSLGQGLEFLIYFQGNSAPDKSGLPSDRFSAERTGGSVSTLTIQRTQQEDSAVYLCASSVAGTTNYEQYFGPGTRLTVT.

This clone was detected once. The CDR3 sequence is CAISVILAGDEQFF. As DNA, the CDR3 is TGTGCCATCAGTGTTATACTAGCGGGGGATGAGCAGTTCTTC. V gene TRBV10-3 combines with J gene TRBJ2-1, with TRBD2 matching 11 bases. CDR3 length equals 14 residues. Germline CDR1 and CDR2: ENHRY and SYGVKD. Trimming took 4 bases from V and 8 from J; bases not matched to a gene: 4.

This chain joins TRBV30 and TRBJ1-5; possibly TRBD1 for D (5 bases). This CDR3 is built from 13 residues. The V gene's germline CDR1 is GTSNPN and CDR2 SVGIG (reference sequence). V gave up 3 bases and J gave up 6 bases, with 12 bases separating them. In nucleotides, the CDR3 is TGTGCCTGGAGCGGCAGGGTGGGTCAGCCCCAGCATTTT. This codes for CAWSGRVGQPQHF.

The chain has TRBV30 and TRBJ2-3; D gene unclear. The CDR3 covers 11 residues. Germline CDR1 and CDR2: GTSNPN and SVGIG (reference sequence). V dropped 2 bases and J dropped 4 bases, with 4 bases sitting between them. Here the CDR3 reads CAWSWSDTQYF. The DNA of the CDR3 is TGTGCCTGGAGTTGGTCAGATACGCAGTATTTT.

This clone occurred a few times. V is TRBV4-2 and J is TRBJ1-6; D remains unclear. Trimming removed 1 base at V and 7 bases at J, with 5 bases between. The CDR3 has 13 residues. Germline CDR1 LGHNA, CDR2 YNFKEQ. The CDR3 sequence: CASSQARNSPLHF. CDR3 in DNA: TGTGCCAGCAGCCAAGCGAGAAATTCACCCCTCCACTTT.

The chain has TRBV19 and TRBJ1-1; the match to TRBD1 covers 10 bases. The germline V gene has CDR1 LNHDA and CDR2 SQIVND (reference sequence). With 10 bases clipped from V and 2 bases from J, the junction kept 13 bases outside the gene matches. The length of the CDR3 is 16 residues. The DNA for the CDR3 is TGTGCCACCGGGCGGGGGACAGGGGCACTTAACACTGAAGCTTTCTTT. Translating gives CATGRGTGALNTEAFF.